This paragraph covers one T cell receptor beta chain sequence. Its antigen remains unidentified. These data belong to a study of cytomegalovirus exposure and HLA in healthy donors. PCR involved 60 Vbeta and 13 Jbeta primers. Repertoires were generated with immunoSEQ multiplex PCR, while TCRdb's copy carries only in-frame clones and drops some. The table includes 130,000 to 150,000 clones, around 82% detected once. CDR1 SNHLY and CDR2 FYNNEI come from the germline V gene. The CDR3 loop spans 13 amino acids. V was clipped by 4 bases and J by 7 bases, with 13 bases between them. Study-wide results and caveats: The only immune exposure information that was available was CMV serostatus. In a later analysis, several top co-occurrence clusters appeared linked to parvovirus B19, influenza, CMV and Epstein-Barr virus. Reportedly, diagnosis of cytomegalovirus status by the classifier showed high specificity and sensitivity.

This sequence joins TRBV2 and TRBJ1-2; maybe TRBD1 (5 bases). The clonotype was recovered from a female donor in good health and CMV-seronegative. The sample comprised PBMCs. CDR3 amino acids: CASSGAWGGGYTF. The CDR3, as DNA: TGTGCCAGCAGTGGGGCTTGGGGGGGTGGCTACACCTTC.